Sequencing of this TCR beta chain was carried out in a study of cytomegalovirus exposure and HLA in healthy donors. At the level of the study: The Caucasian-associated ancestry cluster contained about 80% of the approximately 430 genotyped donors.

The primer mix had 60 Vbeta and 13 Jbeta primers. Only in-frame clones appear in the TCRdb table, and some are missing; sequencing was by immunoSEQ multiplex PCR. The data hold approximately 100,000 clones, with about 75% observed a single time. V lost 1 base, J lost 5 bases, and 7 bases stayed unmatched. The CDR3 runs 16 residues. Per the germline V gene, CDR1 is SGHRS and CDR2 is YFSETQ. This TCR derives from a male donor in good health and CMV-seropositive. The rearrangement uses TRBV5-1 and TRBJ2-3; 10 bases map to TRBD2. Sequences were obtained from PBMCs. CDR3 DNA: TGCGCCAGCAGCTTGACTAGCGGGGCTAGGGGAGATACGCAGTATTTT. As protein: CASSLTSGARGDTQYF. Drawing the rest from reference TRBV5-1 and TRBJ2-3, the complete variable domain is KAGVTQTPRYLIKTRGQQVTLSCSPISGHRSVSWYQQTPGQGLQFLFEYFSETQRNKGNFPGRFSGRQFSNSRSEMNVSTLELGDSALYLCASSLTSGARGDTQYFGPGTRLTVL.